The 14 T cell receptor beta chains reported below all come from one sample, sequenced in a study of blood T cell repertoires in COVID-19. Repertoires were generated with immunoSEQ multiplex PCR, while TCRdb's copy carries only in-frame clones and drops some. In the table there are 150,000 to 200,000 clones, approximately 83% of which are singletons. Sample: peripheral blood. These receptors were obtained from a man between 60 and 75 years old with acute or convalescent COVID-19.

This clone was recorded only once. The chain links TRBV21-1 to TRBJ2-7; the DNA was not compared with TRBD1, the D call given in the table. TRBV21-1 corresponds to a pseudogene. The CDR3 sequence is 16 residues long. CDR3 sequence: CASSMLGQALRLEQYF. The CDR3 nucleotides read TGTGCCAGCAGCATGTTGGGACAGGCCCTACGCCTCGAGCAGTACTTC.

The chain combines TRBV28 with TRBJ1-2; 9 nucleotides agree with TRBD1. The trim removed 8 bases at V and 0 bases at J, leaving 13 bases unmatched. Per germline, CDR1 MDHEN and CDR2 SYDVKM. The CDR3 runs to 17 residues. DNA for the CDR3: TGTGCCAGCTATTTAAGGGGGGGGACAGGGTCTAACTATGGCTACACCTTC. Translated, it gives CASYLRGGTGSNYGYTF.

The V gene is TRBV27, the J gene TRBJ2-7, with 8 bases identical to TRBD2. CDR3 length equals 15 residues. V trimming: 5 bases; J trimming: 2 bases; junction bases outside the gene matches: 8. Germline V CDR1 and CDR2: MNHEY, SMNVEV (reference sequence). This chain's CDR3 is CASSIRTSLPYEQYF. DNA of the CDR3: TGTGCCAGCAGTATCCGGACTAGCCTCCCCTACGAGCAGTACTTC.

The chain couples TRBV11-2 to TRBJ2-1; possibly TRBD2 for D (5 bases). The V gene lost 1 base and the J gene lost 0 bases, with 13 bases spanning the gap. The CDR3 runs 17 residues. Germline CDR1 and CDR2: SGHAT and FQNNGV. The CDR3, as DNA: TGTGCCAGCAGCTTAGTGCCTAGCCGCAGCTCCTACAATGAGCAGTTCTTC. Residues: CASSLVPSRSSYNEQFF.

The V gene is TRBV13, the J gene TRBJ2-7; TRBD1 agrees at 11 bases. Germline V lookup: CDR1 PRHDT, CDR2 FYEKMQ (reference sequence). The CDR3 is 15 residues long. Trimming took 5 bases from V and 3 from J; bases not matched to a gene: 6. CDR3 sequence (DNA): TGTGCCAGCAGCCAGTCCGGGACAGGGGGCTACGAGCAGTACTTC. It encodes CASSQSGTGGYEQYF.

The V and J genes are TRBV3-1 (or the pseudogene TRBV3-2) and TRBJ1-3; no firm D call. V lost 4 bases, J lost 0 bases, and 10 bases lay in between. The CDR3 is 15 residues long. Germline CDR1 and CDR2: LGHDT and YNNKEL (reference sequence). CDR3 residues: CASSRWGDSGNTIYF. As DNA, the CDR3 is TGTGCCAGCAGCCGTTGGGGAGACTCTGGAAACACCATATATTTT.

This chain links TRBV5-4 with TRBJ1-4; TRBD1 matches at 9 bases. J lost 0 bases, V lost 4 bases, and 7 bases had no gene match. Germline lookup yields CDR1 SGHNT and CDR2 YYREEE (reference sequence). The CDR3 consists of 17 residues. The DNA for the CDR3 is TGTGCCAGCAGCCACATGGGACAGGGAGCAACTAATGAAAAACTGTTTTTT. It yields the protein CASSHMGQGATNEKLFF.

This chain connects TRBV11-3 to TRBJ2-3; D possibly corresponds to TRBD2 (6 bases). This CDR3 has 17 residues. Trimming removed 5 bases from V and 2 bases from J, with 20 bases in between. Germline loops: CDR1 SGHNT, CDR2 YENEEA. CDR3 coding DNA: TGTGCCAGCAGCCCTGGGACTGCCAATATAGACACAGATACGCAGTATTTT. Protein: CASSPGTANIDTDTQYF.

The rearrangement links TRBV7-9 to TRBJ2-3; TRBD2 matches at 10 bases. CDR1 is SEHNR and CDR2 is FQNEAQ in the germline V gene (reference sequence). Germline trimming cut 2 bases from V and 6 bases from J; bases unmatched to any gene: 11. CDR3 length: 17 residues. The CDR3 protein is CASSLMSSGRTGDTQYF. CDR3 nucleotides: TGTGCCAGCAGCTTAATGTCTAGCGGGAGAACCGGGGATACGCAGTATTTT.

The V gene is TRBV4-1, the J gene TRBJ1-6, with 9 bases matching TRBD1. In germline, CDR1 is MGHRA, CDR2 YSYEKL. This CDR3 is 16 amino acids long. The V gene end was trimmed by 1 base and the J gene end by 10 bases; junction bases not matched to a gene: 8. CDR3 region: CASSQAETGGWSPLHF. The DNA of the CDR3 is TGCGCCAGCAGCCAAGCAGAGACAGGGGGTTGGTCACCCCTCCACTTT.

CDR3 sequence (DNA): TGCGCCAGCAGTAGGGAGGAGACAGATACGCAGTATTTT. Protein product: CASSREETDTQYF. The chain carries TRBV4-1 and TRBJ2-3, with D possibly matching TRBD2 (6 bases). Germline CDR1 is MGHRA and CDR2 is YSYEKL. The CDR3 runs 13 residues. Trimming took off 6 bases at V and 3 bases at J, with 10 bases between the two ends.

The chain is built from TRBV4-3 and TRBJ2-4; TRBD1 agrees at 7 bases. CDR3 length: 15 residues. J was trimmed by 7 bases and V by 0 bases; bases with no gene match: 6. The V gene's germline CDR1 is LGHNA and CDR2 YSLEER. This chain's CDR3 is CASSQEDRRRNIQYF. For the CDR3, the DNA is TGCGCCAGCAGCCAAGAGGACAGGCGGCGCAACATTCAGTACTTC.

The chain is built from TRBV27 and TRBJ2-1; 11 nucleotides line up with TRBD2. From germline, CDR1 is MNHEY and CDR2 SMNVEV (reference sequence). J gave up 6 bases and V 6 bases, and 1 base lay outside the gene matches. This CDR3 is 13 amino acids long. CDR3 bases: TGTGCCAGCAGACTAGCGGGAGCCAATGAGCAGTTCTTC. Residues: CASRLAGANEQFF.

The chain employs TRBV28 and TRBJ2-7; TRBD2 aligns across 7 bases. This CDR3 has 15 amino acids. Per the germline V gene, CDR1 is MDHEN and CDR2 is SYDVKM. The trim removed 5 bases at V and 1 base at J, leaving 8 bases unmatched. The CDR3 DNA follows: TGTGCCAGCAGTCCCGGGGGGAGCCCTTCCTACGAGCAGTACTTC. It translates to CASSPGGSPSYEQYF.